This TCR beta chain emerged from a study of regulatory T cells in long-lasting Graves disease. Study-wide points: Between persistent patients, 2,500 to 3,500 public clonotypes were shared, exceeding the approximately 940 shared between new patients.

As concerns this clonotype: Its matching antigen is unknown.

Germline V gene data show CDR1 as MNHNS and CDR2 as SASEGT. The CDR3 is 14 amino acids. Trimming at V came to 7 bases and at J to 4 bases, leaving 8 bases not matched to a gene. Combining iRepertoire HTBI primers with Arm-PCR of CDR3 regions, the authors built TCR beta libraries. As processed by the authors: Across all samples, about 60 TRBV segments and around 14 TRBJ segments were identified. TCRdb reanalysed the multiplex PCR reads using MiXCR and keeps one entry per CDR3 protein. TCRdb's processing, not the authors', yielded these V and J calls. The profile shows roughly 610,000 distinct CDR3 sequences, 16% of them singletons. As to time point: newly diagnosed GD, antithyroid drugs for less than 3 months. Researchers made the TCR library from RNA that was extracted from PBMCs. Tubes containing EDTA received roughly 9 milliliters of drawn peripheral blood. The data also belong to a second study, concerning T cells in Graves' hyperthyroidism and ophthalmopathy. That source adds: The primer set for the first-round RT-PCR of the TCR CDR3 was HTBI.

The receptor's source is a man between 18 and 35 years old with Graves disease. This specimen was peripheral blood mononuclear cells (PBMCs), taken at new diagnosis, from a patient treated with antithyroid drugs. V gene TRBV6-1 combines with J gene TRBJ1-1, with 8 bases fitting TRBD1. CDR3 sequence: CASKSGGASTEAFF. The CDR3 DNA sequence: TGTGCCAGCAAGTCAGGGGGCGCGAGCACTGAAGCTTTCTTT.